This T cell receptor (beta chain) was profiled in a study of control samples from healthy donors and cancer patients (dated by TCRdb to the early 2020s). Regarding this clone: It lacks a known antigen. No much larger clone exists at a distance of one base, and base qualities are not known.

Library preparation was by the immunoSEQ multiplex PCR assay. TCRdb's version of the immuneACCESS table is confined to in-frame rearrangements and falls short of the full clone set. An unresolved V gene accounts for under half of the shortfall where checked; the remainder is of unknown origin. This sample has approximately 70,000 clones in its table, and roughly 90% of those were observed once. The top ten hold about 20% of the sample. Inclusive of the bounding cysteine and phenylalanine, the CDR3 is 15 residues long. CDR3 DNA only is kept here, 45 bases in frame from base 1. At the junction V is shortened by 2 bases and J by 10 bases, with 15 bases in between. CDR1 SEHNR and CDR2 FQNEAQ are derived from the germline V gene (reference sequence).

The sequencing sample was made of PBMCs. The rearrangement combines TRBV7-9 with TRBJ1-6, with a weak D call of TRBD1 (5 bases match). The sequence derives from a man aged 60 to 69 with lung cancer. CDR3 region: CASSLSGGAYSPLHF. In nucleotides, the sequence is TGTGCCAGCAGCTTATCGGGAGGGGCCTACTCACCCCTCCACTTT.